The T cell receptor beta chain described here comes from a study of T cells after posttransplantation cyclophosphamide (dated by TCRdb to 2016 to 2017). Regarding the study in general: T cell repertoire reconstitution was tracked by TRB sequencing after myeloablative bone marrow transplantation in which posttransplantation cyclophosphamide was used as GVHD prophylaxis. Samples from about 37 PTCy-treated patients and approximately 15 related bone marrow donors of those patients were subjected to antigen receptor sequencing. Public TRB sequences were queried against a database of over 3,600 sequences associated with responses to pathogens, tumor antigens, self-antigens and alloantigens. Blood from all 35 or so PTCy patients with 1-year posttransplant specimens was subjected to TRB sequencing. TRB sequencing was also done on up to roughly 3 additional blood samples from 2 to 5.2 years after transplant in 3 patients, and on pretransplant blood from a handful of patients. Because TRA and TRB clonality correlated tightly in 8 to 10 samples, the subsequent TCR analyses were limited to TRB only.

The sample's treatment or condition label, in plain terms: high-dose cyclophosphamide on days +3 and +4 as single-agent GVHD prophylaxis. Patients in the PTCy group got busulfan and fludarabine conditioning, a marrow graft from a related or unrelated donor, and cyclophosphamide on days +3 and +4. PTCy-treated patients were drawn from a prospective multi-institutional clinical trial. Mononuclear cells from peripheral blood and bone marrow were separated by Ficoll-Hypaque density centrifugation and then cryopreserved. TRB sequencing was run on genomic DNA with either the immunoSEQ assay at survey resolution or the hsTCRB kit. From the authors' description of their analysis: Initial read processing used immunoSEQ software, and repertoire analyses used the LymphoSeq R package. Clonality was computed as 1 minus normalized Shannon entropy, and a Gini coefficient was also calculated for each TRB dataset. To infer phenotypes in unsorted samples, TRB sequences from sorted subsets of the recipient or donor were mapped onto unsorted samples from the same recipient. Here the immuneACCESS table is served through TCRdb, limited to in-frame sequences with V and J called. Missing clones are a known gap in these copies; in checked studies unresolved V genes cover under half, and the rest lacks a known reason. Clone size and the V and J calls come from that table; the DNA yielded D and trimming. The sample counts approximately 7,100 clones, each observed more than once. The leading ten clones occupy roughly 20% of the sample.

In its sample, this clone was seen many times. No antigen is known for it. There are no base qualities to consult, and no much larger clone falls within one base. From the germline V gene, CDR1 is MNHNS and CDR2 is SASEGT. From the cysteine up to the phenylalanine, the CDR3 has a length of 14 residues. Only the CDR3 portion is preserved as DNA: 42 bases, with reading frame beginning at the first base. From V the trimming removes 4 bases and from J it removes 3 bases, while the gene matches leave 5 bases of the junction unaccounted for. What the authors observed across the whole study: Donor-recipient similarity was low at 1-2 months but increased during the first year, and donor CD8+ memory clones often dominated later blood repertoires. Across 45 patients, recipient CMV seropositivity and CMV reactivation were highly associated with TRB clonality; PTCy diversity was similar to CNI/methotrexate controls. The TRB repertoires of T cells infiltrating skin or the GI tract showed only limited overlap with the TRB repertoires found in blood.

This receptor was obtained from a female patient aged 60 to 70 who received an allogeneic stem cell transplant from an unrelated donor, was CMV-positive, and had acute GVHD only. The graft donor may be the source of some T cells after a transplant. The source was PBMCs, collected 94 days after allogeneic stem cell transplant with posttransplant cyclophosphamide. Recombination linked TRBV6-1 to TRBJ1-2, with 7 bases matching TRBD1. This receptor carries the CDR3 CASSASQGHYGYTF. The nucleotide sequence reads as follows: TGTGCCAGCAGTGCTTCACAGGGGCACTATGGCTACACCTTC.